Sequencing of this TCR beta chain was carried out in a study of CD8 T cells in ankylosing spondylitis. MiXCR, run by TCRdb on the 5' RACE reads, gives a single entry per CDR3 protein. The table includes around 150,000 distinct CDR3 sequences, more than 40% detected once. In this sample, this clonotype turned up a few times. Material for sequencing was synovial fluid, either unsorted or a sorted T cell fraction (not recorded which). This clonotype was obtained from a male donor with ankylosing spondylitis.

CDR3 coding DNA: TGCAGTGCCCACTGGGGCGGATACGAGCAGTACTTC. Protein sequence: CSAHWGGYEQYF. This sequence joins TRBV20-1 and TRBJ2-7; perhaps TRBD1 as D (5 bases). With 6 bases removed from V and 4 bases from J, the gap between germline ends came to 13 bases. Germline V lookup: CDR1 DFQATT, CDR2 SNEGSKA (reference sequence). The CDR3 sequence is 12 residues long.